This TCR beta chain is from a study of blood T cell repertoires in COVID-19. Study-wide background: Samples taken during acute and convalescent COVID-19 were collected in the United States, Italy and Spain.

The CDR3 contains 19 residues. Between the trimmed V and J ends, which lost 0 bases and 7 bases, there was a span of 25 bases. Germline V lookup: CDR1 LGHNA, CDR2 YNFKEQ. In the original analysis: Researchers report that nucleated cell counts were estimated from reference gene primer amplification. Clones were read by immunoSEQ multiplex PCR, and TCRdb kept only the in-frame ones, dropping some. For V, J and clone size, that table is used; D and trimming come from the DNA. Among a few hundred thousand clones listed, around 86% were seen once. Participants were aged about 18 to 95 years, lived in over 20 US areas, and enrolled virtually.

V usage is TRBV4-2 and J usage is TRBJ2-1, with D perhaps matching TRBD2 (5 bases). Material: PBMCs or T cells enriched from blood (not recorded which). This sequence was found in a woman aged 40 to 50 with acute COVID-19. In DNA, the CDR3 is TGTGCCAGCAGCCAAGATCTGTCTCCAACTAGTACCACCTCAAATGAGCAGTTCTTC. This codes for CASSQDLSPTSTTSNEQFF.